This T cell receptor beta chain was recorded in a study of cytomegalovirus exposure and HLA in healthy donors. With 60 Vbeta and 13 Jbeta primers, the PCR was carried out. Data came from immunoSEQ multiplex PCR; TCRdb stores just in-frame clones and leaves some out. The sample lists more than 60,000 clones; roughly 70% were seen once. V lost 5 bases and J lost 2; bases outside the gene matches: 3. The CDR3 is 15 residues long. Germline V gene lookup returns CDR1 SSHAT and CDR2 FNYEAQ (reference sequence). As for the donors, each was a healthy bone marrow donor. The chain couples TRBV7-7 to TRBJ2-5; 12 nucleotides match TRBD1. The sequence was obtained from a middle-aged man in good health and CMV-seropositive. Input material: PBMCs. The CDR3: CASSRDRGLQETQYF. The DNA of the CDR3 is TGTGCCAGCAGCCGGGACAGGGGGCTTCAAGAGACCCAGTACTTC.